This T cell receptor (beta chain) was sequenced in a study of PD-1 blockade in classical Hodgkin lymphoma. CDR1 is SNHLY, CDR2 FYNNEI, per germline. The CDR3 contains 11 residues. V lost 2 bases to trimming and J lost 8 bases, with 6 bases between them. The data were produced by immunoSEQ multiplex PCR, yet TCRdb's version contains in-frame clones alone and is incomplete. In the table there are a few thousand clones, about 87% of which are singletons. Every single patient, without exception, relapsed after autologous stem cell transplantation, and brentuximab vedotin exposure varied. Magnetic negative selection was used to purify CD4+ T cells from PBMCs that had been thawed.

This specimen was CD4+ T cells from blood, taken at baseline. The V gene is TRBV2, the J gene TRBJ1-2; D gene ambiguous. The sequence came from a human donor with classical Hodgkin lymphoma. As DNA, the CDR3 is TGTGCCAGCAGTGAACTCGTGGGCTACACCTTC. It specifies CASSELVGYTF. Looking up the rest from reference TRBV2 and TRBJ1-2 gives the full variable domain: EPEVTQTPSHQVTQMGQEVILRCVPISNHLYFYWYRQILGQKVEFLVSFYNNEISEKSEIFDDQFSVERPDGSNFTLKIRSTKLEDSAMYFCASSELVGYTFGSGTRLTVV.